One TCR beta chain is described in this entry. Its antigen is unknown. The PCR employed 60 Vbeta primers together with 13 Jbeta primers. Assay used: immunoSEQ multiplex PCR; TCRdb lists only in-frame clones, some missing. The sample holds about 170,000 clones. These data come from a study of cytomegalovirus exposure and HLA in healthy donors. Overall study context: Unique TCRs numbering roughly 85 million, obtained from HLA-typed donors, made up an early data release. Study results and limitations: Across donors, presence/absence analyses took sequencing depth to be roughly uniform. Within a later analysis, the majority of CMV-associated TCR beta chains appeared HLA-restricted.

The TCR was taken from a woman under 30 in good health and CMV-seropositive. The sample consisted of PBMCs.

The CDR3 nucleotides read TGTGCCTGGAGTGTAACAGGGATCATGAACACTGAAGCTTTCTTT. Amino acid sequence: CAWSVTGIMNTEAFF. The rearrangement joins TRBV30 to TRBJ1-1, with D perhaps TRBD1 (6 bases). V lost 0 bases, J lost 0 bases, and 11 bases lay in between. The CDR3 has 15 residues. CDR1 is GTSNPN, CDR2 SVGIG, per germline (reference sequence).